The 32 T cell receptor beta chains listed next were all sequenced from one sample in a study of T-cell memory formation after mild COVID-19 (dated by TCRdb to the early 2020s). Preparation of the library involved 5' RACE. The instrument was an Illumina NovaSeq 6000. The public sequencing data were trimmed at Q25 with fastp and processed into clonotypes with MiXCR by TCRdb, which kept only in-frame beta chains. Every entry covers one CDR3 protein and lists the most common genes and DNA from its rows. Present in this sample are around 300,000 distinct CDR3 sequences, over 11% of which were seen just once. Of the sample, under 25% is held by the ten largest clones. Sequenced sample: PBMCs or a T cell subset sorted from them (not recorded which). These receptors all come from a man aged 18 to 30 who had mild COVID-19 (a few samples of this study predate the infection). The sample titles of this study are shuffled in the database, so cell type and time point are left out; the donor was told from shared clones.

This chain joins TRBV7-9 and TRBJ2-1; TRBD2 aligns across 11 bases. CDR3 length: 17 amino acids. V lost 0 bases and J lost 4; bases outside the gene matches: 5. CDR1 SEHNR and CDR2 FQNEAQ come from the germline V gene (reference sequence). The CDR3 spells CASSLATRLAGYNEQFF. The CDR3 bases are TGTGCCAGCAGCTTAGCCACGAGACTAGCGGGGTACAATGAGCAGTTCTTC.

The chain has TRBV15 and TRBJ2-3, with TRBD2 matching 9 bases. V shed 3 bases, J shed 1 base, and the junction held 5 bases outside the gene matches. Germline V gene data show CDR1 as LNHNV and CDR2 as YYDKDF (reference sequence). This CDR3 is 16 amino acids long. CDR3 in amino acids: CATSRRASGGTDTQYF. The CDR3 nucleotides read TGTGCCACCAGCAGGAGGGCTAGCGGGGGCACAGATACGCAGTATTTT. The entire variable domain, with the rest obtained from reference TRBV15 and TRBJ2-3, is as follows: DAMVIQNPRYQVTQFGKPVTLSCSQTLNHNVMYWYQQKSSQAPKLLFHYYDKDFNNEADTPDNFQSRRPNTSFCFLDIRSPGLGDTAMYLCATSRRASGGTDTQYFGPGTRLTVL.

The chain links TRBV4-3 to TRBJ2-3; 9 bases are a match to TRBD2. Germline V gene sequence: CDR1 LGHNA, CDR2 YSLEER. The CDR3 length is 14 residues. Trimming cost V 4 bases and J 5 bases; bases outside gene matches: 4. The CDR3 DNA reads TGCGCCAGCAGCCGCGGGGGGGCCGAAGATACGCAGTATTTT. This gives the protein CASSRGGAEDTQYF.

This clonotype was seen more than once but under ten times. The V and J genes are TRBV4-1 and TRBJ1-5; 9 bases match TRBD1. From germline, CDR1 is MGHRA and CDR2 YSYEKL. There are 16 residues in the CDR3. Germline trimming cut 3 bases from V and 2 bases from J; bases unmatched to any gene: 5. DNA of the CDR3: TGCGCCAGCAGCCACCGAACAGGGGGCGGCAATCAGCCCCAGCATTTT. It translates to CASSHRTGGGNQPQHF.

This clonotype has only a few counts. V and J are TRBV7-9 and TRBJ1-2; the D gene is possibly TRBD1 (6 bases). The CDR3 consists of 14 residues. Germline V CDR1 and CDR2: SEHNR, FQNEAQ (reference sequence). Trimming removed 5 bases at V and 5 bases at J, with 15 bases between. The CDR3 sequence is CASSVMDSNYGYTF. The CDR3, as DNA: TGTGCCAGCAGCGTCATGGACAGCAATTATGGCTACACCTTC.

The rearrangement joins TRBV7-9 to TRBJ1-5; TRBD1 matches at 8 bases. The germline V gene has CDR1 SEHNR and CDR2 FQNEAQ (reference sequence). The CDR3 loop spans 14 amino acids. With 5 bases clipped from V and 7 bases from J, the junction kept 7 bases outside the gene matches. Here the CDR3 reads CASSEGQVRQPQHF. DNA of the CDR3: TGTGCCAGCAGCGAGGGACAGGTTAGGCAGCCCCAGCATTTT.

This clonotype was found a few times. The chain links TRBV4-3 to TRBJ2-7; 10 positions match TRBD2. This CDR3 region has 19 residues. Trimming at V came to 1 base and at J to 3 bases, leaving 15 bases not matched to a gene. The V gene's germline CDR1 is LGHNA and CDR2 YSLEER. The CDR3 reads CASSQGSGGASYKDYEQYF. CDR3 sequence (DNA): TGCGCCAGCAGCCAAGGGAGCGGGGGGGCATCTTATAAGGACTACGAGCAGTACTTC.

This clonotype was seen more than once but under ten times. The genes are TRBV20-1 and TRBJ2-5; D might be TRBD1 or TRBD2, each matching 5 bases. The germline V and J ends were trimmed by 6 bases and 2 bases, with 13 bases remaining between them. CDR1 and CDR2 (germline): DFQATT, SNEGSKA (reference sequence). The CDR3 consists of 13 residues. For the CDR3, the DNA is TGCAGTGCCCGGGACGTACAACAAGAGACCCAGTACTTC. It specifies CSARDVQQETQYF.

This clonotype occurred a few times. This chain links TRBV7-9 with TRBJ2-1, with 11 bases identical to TRBD1. From germline, CDR1 is SEHNR and CDR2 FQNEAQ (reference sequence). The CDR3 length is 15 residues. Trimming removed 4 bases from V and 2 bases from J; junction bases left unmatched: 1. The DNA of the CDR3 is TGTGCCAGCAGCTGGACAGGGGGCCCCTACAATGAGCAGTTCTTC. It specifies CASSWTGGPYNEQFF.

This clonotype has only a few counts. The chain combines TRBV5-6 with TRBJ2-5; possibly TRBD1 for D (6 bases). Germline V gene lookup returns CDR1 SGHDT and CDR2 YYEEEE. This CDR3 comprises 14 residues. The V gene lost 4 bases and the J gene lost 5 bases, with 15 bases spanning the gap. CDR3 sequence: CASSRGGVTETQYF. The DNA for the CDR3 is TGTGCCAGCAGCCGAGGGGGAGTGACGGAGACCCAGTACTTC.

This clonotype was counted ten times or more. J is TRBJ1-1 and V is TRBV7-9, with D uncertain. Trimming took off 8 bases at V and 6 bases at J, with 16 bases between the two ends. The CDR3 contains 13 residues. Germline lookup yields CDR1 SEHNR and CDR2 FQNEAQ (reference sequence). The CDR3 region has the DNA TGTGCCAGCCTGCTAGGGCAGGCGGCTGAAGCTTTCTTT. Its protein product is CASLLGQAAEAFF.

This sequence joins TRBV6-5 and TRBJ1-1; D unclear. Germline CDR1 is MNHEY and CDR2 is SVGAGI. This CDR3 has 12 amino acids. V lost 11 bases and J lost 3, with 13 bases in between. The CDR3 DNA reads TGTGCCTCACACGGGTACGACACTGAAGCTTTCTTT. Translating gives CASHGYDTEAFF.

This chain links TRBV4-3 with TRBJ1-1; D is undetermined. The germline CDR1 and CDR2 sequences are LGHNA and YSLEER. V gave up 0 bases and J gave up 1 base, with 15 bases separating them. The CDR3 extends over 17 amino acids. Here the CDR3 reads CASSQDLLSAPNTEAFF. CDR3 in DNA: TGCGCCAGCAGCCAAGATCTCCTCAGTGCCCCGAACACTGAAGCTTTCTTT.

This clonotype was seen a few times. J is TRBJ1-1 and V is TRBV5-1, with TRBD1 identical over 8 bases. Germline V gives CDR1 SGHRS, CDR2 YFSETQ. Trimming at V came to 2 bases and at J to 11 bases, leaving 11 bases not matched to a gene. The CDR3 is 14 residues long. The CDR3: CASSFQGAGSAAFF. CDR3 in DNA: TGCGCCAGCAGCTTTCAGGGGGCGGGTTCCGCTGCTTTCTTT.

J is TRBJ1-6 and V is TRBV4-3; D ambiguous. The CDR3 has 14 amino acids. Trimming pared 0 bases from V and 7 bases from J, leaving 7 bases between. Germline lookup yields CDR1 LGHNA and CDR2 YSLEER. The DNA of the CDR3 is TGCGCCAGCAGCCAAGACCAACAGAATTCACCCCTCCACTTT. It specifies CASSQDQQNSPLHF.

The chain carries TRBV5-1 and TRBJ2-6; 8 bases fit TRBD1. V shed 5 bases, J shed 0 bases, and the junction held 4 bases outside the gene matches. Germline V gene data show CDR1 as SGHRS and CDR2 as YFSETQ. The CDR3 is made up of 16 amino acids. CDR3 region: CASRPGGASGANVLTF. The CDR3 region has the DNA TGCGCCAGCAGACCAGGGGGCGCCTCTGGGGCCAACGTCCTGACTTTC.

This clonotype was detected only a few times. This chain joins TRBV6-6 and TRBJ2-7; D not resolved. Germline loops: CDR1 MNHNY, CDR2 SVGAGI (reference sequence). Trimming left V 3 bases short and J 5 bases short, with 14 bases between. The CDR3 has 14 residues. CDR3 loop: CASSYEAWRNEQYF. The CDR3 DNA reads as TGTGCCAGCAGTTATGAGGCCTGGAGAAACGAGCAGTACTTC.

This clonotype was seen a handful of times. The gene calls are TRBV6-6 and TRBJ1-5, with 7 bases matching TRBD1. This CDR3 has 15 residues. The V segment lost 2 bases and the J segment 2 bases; nucleotides outside the gene matches: 3. The V gene's germline CDR1 is MNHNY and CDR2 SVGAGI (reference sequence). The CDR3 DNA reads TGTGCCAGCAGTTACGGAGGACAGGGCAATCAGCCCCAGCATTTT. Protein product: CASSYGGQGNQPQHF.

This clonotype was counted only a few times. The chain recombines TRBV9 with TRBJ2-2, with 13 bases that match TRBD2. Germline lookup yields CDR1 SGDLS and CDR2 YYNGEE. The V and J ends lost 0 bases and 5 bases, in that order; junction bases with no gene match: 10. The CDR3 is 19 residues long. The CDR3 DNA reads as TGTGCCAGCAGCGTAGCTCCGACTAGCGGGGGGCGGGGTACCGGGGAGCTGTTTTTT. Translated: CASSVAPTSGGRGTGELFF. The whole variable domain, remainder taken from reference TRBV9 and TRBJ2-2, is DSGVTQTPKHLITATGQRVTLRCSPRSGDLSVYWYQQSLDQGLQFLIQYYNGEERAKGNILERFSAQQFPDLHSELNLSSLELGDSALYFCASSVAPTSGGRGTGELFFGEGSRLTVL.

The genes are TRBV5-5 and TRBJ2-3, with 7 bases that match TRBD1. This CDR3 spans 15 amino acids. V shed 4 bases, J shed 3 bases, and the junction held 8 bases outside the gene matches. Germline V lookup: CDR1 SGHKS, CDR2 YYEKEE (reference sequence). The CDR3 DNA follows: TGTGCCAGCAGCCGGGACAGTAGGGGTACAGATACGCAGTATTTT. Its translation: CASSRDSRGTDTQYF.

The rearrangement joins TRBV6-1 to TRBJ2-5, with 10 positions matching TRBD1. Unmatched junction bases numbered 8, after V lost 6 bases and J lost 7 bases. Germline CDR1 MNHNS, CDR2 SASEGT. The CDR3 spans 14 residues. The chain's CDR3 is CASRLGQGPATQYF. CDR3 coding DNA: TGTGCCAGCAGACTGGGACAGGGGCCCGCGACCCAGTACTTC.

The rearrangement links TRBV5-1 to TRBJ1-6; D perhaps matches TRBD1 (6 bases). Germline-derived CDR1 and CDR2 are SGHRS and YFSETQ. Between the trimmed V and J ends, which lost 2 bases and 7 bases, there was a span of 16 bases. This CDR3 region has 16 residues. The chain's CDR3 is CASSFAGQGINSPLHF. DNA of the CDR3: TGCGCCAGCAGCTTTGCGGGCCAGGGGATAAATTCACCCCTCCACTTT.

V gene TRBV7-3 combines with J gene TRBJ2-3, with a tentative D call TRBD1 (6 bases). From germline, CDR1 is SGHTA and CDR2 FQGTGA. The CDR3 consists of 14 residues. Trimming shortened V by 4 bases and J by 4 bases, and 12 bases separated the two germline ends. CDR3 loop: CASSSTGYSDTQYF. The CDR3 coding sequence is TGTGCCAGCAGCTCGACAGGTTATTCAGATACGCAGTATTTT.

This clonotype was counted only a few times. The J gene is TRBJ2-5, the V gene TRBV6-5; the D gene is possibly TRBD1 (6 bases). Trimming cost V 2 bases and J 9 bases, with 10 bases left between them. The CDR3 consists of 12 residues. CDR1 is MNHEY and CDR2 is SVGAGI in the germline V gene. Here the CDR3 reads CASSYGEGAQYF. The CDR3 DNA follows: TGTGCCAGCAGTTACGGTGAGGGGGCCCAGTACTTC.

This clonotype was recorded a few times. CDR3 sequence (DNA): TGTGCCAGTAACCGCCCGGCCGGGACAGGGGGGAGAAACACTGAAGCTTTCTTT. It encodes CASNRPAGTGGRNTEAFF. The chain carries TRBV7-8 and TRBJ1-1; TRBD1 agrees at 11 bases. Germline V gives CDR1 SGHVS, CDR2 FQNEAQ. This CDR3 contains 18 residues. J gave up 2 bases and V 9 bases, and 17 bases lay outside the gene matches.

The chain uses TRBV3-1 and TRBJ2-3; tentative D call: TRBD2 (5 bases). CDR3 length equals 15 residues. V lost 1 base and J lost 0, with 8 bases in between. The V gene's germline CDR1 is LGHDT and CDR2 YNNKEL (reference sequence). For the CDR3, the DNA is TGTGCCAGCAGCCAAGGAGGAGGAAGCACAGATACGCAGTATTTT. Translated: CASSQGGGSTDTQYF.

This clonotype was observed a few times. The V call is TRBV4-3, the J call TRBJ2-1; D is perhaps TRBD1 (6 bases). The length of the CDR3 is 18 residues. Germline V gene data show CDR1 as LGHNA and CDR2 as YSLEER. Between the trimmed V and J ends, which lost 3 bases and 2 bases, there was a span of 20 bases. The CDR3 loop reads CASSQVLAGDRTYNEQFF. In DNA form, the CDR3 reads TGCGCCAGCAGCCAGGTGCTCGCAGGGGACCGGACCTACAATGAGCAGTTCTTC.

This clonotype was seen a handful of times. This rearrangement joins TRBV4-3 to TRBJ2-1, with 7 nucleotides matching TRBD2. The CDR3 sequence is 17 residues long. Germline assignment: CDR1 LGHNA and CDR2 YSLEER. V trimming: 0 bases; J trimming: 4 bases; junction bases outside the gene matches: 9. In DNA form, the CDR3 reads TGCGCCAGCAGCCAAGATTTGGGAGGGTACCCATACAATGAGCAGTTCTTC. Its protein is CASSQDLGGYPYNEQFF.

The J gene is TRBJ2-1, the V gene TRBV20-1, with D unresolved. V was cut by 1 base and J by 6 bases, with 7 bases left in between. The length of the CDR3 is 12 residues. Per germline, CDR1 DFQATT and CDR2 SNEGSKA (reference sequence). CDR3 residues: CSARGASNEQFF. In DNA form, the CDR3 reads TGCAGTGCTAGAGGGGCTAGCAATGAGCAGTTCTTC.

This chain uses TRBV13 with TRBJ2-7; possibly TRBD1 for D (6 bases). Germline-derived CDR1 and CDR2 are PRHDT and FYEKMQ (reference sequence). This CDR3 spans 14 amino acids. V dropped 5 bases and J dropped 2 bases, with 13 bases sitting between them. The CDR3, as DNA: TGTGCCAGCAGCCCAGGGGACGTAACCTACGAGCAGTACTTC. Translation gives CASSPGDVTYEQYF.

CDR3 nucleotides: TGTGCCAGCAGCCCAGGACCTCACGAGCAGTACTTC. Its protein is CASSPGPHEQYF. The chain combines TRBV12-3 or TRBV12-4 with TRBJ2-7; D is undetermined. This CDR3 has 12 amino acids. The V end was cut by 6 bases, the J end by 5 bases, with 11 bases between.

V gene TRBV4-3 combines with J gene TRBJ2-1; 12 positions agree with TRBD2. The CDR3 is made up of 16 amino acids. V lost 1 base and J lost 6; bases outside the gene matches: 4. Germline V gene lookup returns CDR1 LGHNA and CDR2 YSLEER. The CDR3 is CASSQGPSGGANEQFF. DNA of the CDR3: TGCGCCAGCAGCCAAGGCCCTAGCGGGGGGGCCAATGAGCAGTTCTTC.